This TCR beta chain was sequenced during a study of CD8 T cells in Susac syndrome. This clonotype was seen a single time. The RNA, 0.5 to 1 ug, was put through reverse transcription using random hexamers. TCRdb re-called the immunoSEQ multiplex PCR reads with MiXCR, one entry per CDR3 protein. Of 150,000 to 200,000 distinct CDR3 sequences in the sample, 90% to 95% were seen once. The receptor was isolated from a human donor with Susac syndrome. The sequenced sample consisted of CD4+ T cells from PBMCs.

The CDR3 region has the DNA TGTGCCAGCTTCACTAGCGACTCCTACAATGAGCAGTTCTTC. Its translation: CASFTSDSYNEQFF. This chain uses TRBV12-3 or TRBV12-4 with TRBJ2-1, with TRBD2 matching 7 bases. The CDR3 has 14 residues. Germline trimming cut 8 bases from V and 0 bases from J; bases unmatched to any gene: 4.